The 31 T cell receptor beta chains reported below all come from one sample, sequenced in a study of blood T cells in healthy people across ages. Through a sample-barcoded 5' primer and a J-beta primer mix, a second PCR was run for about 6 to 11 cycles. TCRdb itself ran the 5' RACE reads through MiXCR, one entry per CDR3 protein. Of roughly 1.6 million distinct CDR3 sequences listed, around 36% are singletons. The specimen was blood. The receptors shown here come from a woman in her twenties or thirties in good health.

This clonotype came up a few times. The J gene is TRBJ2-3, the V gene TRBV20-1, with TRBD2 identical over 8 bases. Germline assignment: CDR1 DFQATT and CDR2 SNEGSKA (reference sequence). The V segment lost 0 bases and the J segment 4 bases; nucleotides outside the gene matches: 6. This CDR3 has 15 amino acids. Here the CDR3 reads CSARERGGRPDTQYF. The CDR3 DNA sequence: TGCAGTGCTAGAGAGAGGGGCGGGAGGCCAGATACGCAGTATTTT.

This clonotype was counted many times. The CDR3 protein is CSASGREENEQYF. CDR3 in DNA: TGCAGTGCTAGCGGGAGGGAGGAAAACGAGCAGTACTTC. The rearrangement links TRBV20-1 to TRBJ2-7, with 8 bases fitting TRBD2. The length of the CDR3 is 13 residues. The germline gives CDR1 DFQATT, CDR2 SNEGSKA (reference sequence). Trimming cost V 3 bases and J 5 bases; bases outside gene matches: 6.

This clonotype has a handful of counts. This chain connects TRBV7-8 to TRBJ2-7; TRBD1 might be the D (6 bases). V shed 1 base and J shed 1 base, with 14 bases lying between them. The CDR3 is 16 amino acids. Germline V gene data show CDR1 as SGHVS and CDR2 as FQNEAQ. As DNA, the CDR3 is TGTGCCAGCAGCTTAGGACCCGGCAGGGGATCCTACGAGCAGTACTTC. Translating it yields CASSLGPGRGSYEQYF.

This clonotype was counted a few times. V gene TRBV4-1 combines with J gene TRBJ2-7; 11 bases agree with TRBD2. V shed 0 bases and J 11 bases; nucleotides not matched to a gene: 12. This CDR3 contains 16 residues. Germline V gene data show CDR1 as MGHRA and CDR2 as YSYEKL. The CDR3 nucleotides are TGCGCCAGCAGCCAAGAATACGGTAGCGGGAGGGCTCTGGAGTACTTC. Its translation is CASSQEYGSGRALEYF.

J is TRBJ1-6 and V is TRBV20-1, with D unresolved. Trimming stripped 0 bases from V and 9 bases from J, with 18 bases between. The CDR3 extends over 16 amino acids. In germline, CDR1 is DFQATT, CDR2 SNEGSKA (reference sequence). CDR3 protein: CSARDPDKGVVSPLHF. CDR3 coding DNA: TGCAGTGCTAGAGATCCGGATAAGGGCGTCGTTTCACCCCTCCACTTT.

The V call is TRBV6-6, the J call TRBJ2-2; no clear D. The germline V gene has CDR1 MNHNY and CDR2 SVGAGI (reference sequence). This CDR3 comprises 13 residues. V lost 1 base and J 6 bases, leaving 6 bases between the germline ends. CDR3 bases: TGTGCCAGCAGTTACTATTCTCCCGGGGAGCTGTTTTTT. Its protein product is CASSYYSPGELFF.

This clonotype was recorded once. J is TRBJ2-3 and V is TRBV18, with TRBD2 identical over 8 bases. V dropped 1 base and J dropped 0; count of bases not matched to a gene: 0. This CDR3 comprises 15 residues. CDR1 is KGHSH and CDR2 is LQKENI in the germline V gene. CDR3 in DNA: TGTGCCAGCTCACCACAGCGGGAGAGCACAGATACGCAGTATTTT. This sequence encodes CASSPQRESTDTQYF.

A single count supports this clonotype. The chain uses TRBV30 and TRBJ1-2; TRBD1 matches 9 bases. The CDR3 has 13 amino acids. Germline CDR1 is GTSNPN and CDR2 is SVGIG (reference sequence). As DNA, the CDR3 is TGTGCTAGGCGGGACAGGGAAACTGGTGGCTACACCTTC. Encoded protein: CARRDRETGGYTF.

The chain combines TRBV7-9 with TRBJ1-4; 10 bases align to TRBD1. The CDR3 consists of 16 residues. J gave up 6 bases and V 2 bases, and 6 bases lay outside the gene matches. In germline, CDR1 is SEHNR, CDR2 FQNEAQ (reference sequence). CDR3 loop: CASSLPRTGGDEKLFF. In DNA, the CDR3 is TGTGCCAGCAGCTTACCCAGGACAGGGGGGGATGAAAAACTGTTTTTT.

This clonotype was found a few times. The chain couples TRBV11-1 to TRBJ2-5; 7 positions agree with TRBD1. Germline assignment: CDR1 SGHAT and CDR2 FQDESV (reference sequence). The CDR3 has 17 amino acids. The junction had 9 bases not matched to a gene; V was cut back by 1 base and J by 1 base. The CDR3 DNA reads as TGTGCCAGCAGCTTAGGAGAGGGCAGGGGGATCCAAGAGACCCAGTACTTC. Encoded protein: CASSLGEGRGIQETQYF.

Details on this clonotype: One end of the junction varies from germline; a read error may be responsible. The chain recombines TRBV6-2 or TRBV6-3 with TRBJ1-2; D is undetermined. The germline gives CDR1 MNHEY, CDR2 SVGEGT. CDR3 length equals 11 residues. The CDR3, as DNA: TGTACCAGCCGCGAGGGATATGGCTACACCTTC. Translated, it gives CTSREGYGYTF.

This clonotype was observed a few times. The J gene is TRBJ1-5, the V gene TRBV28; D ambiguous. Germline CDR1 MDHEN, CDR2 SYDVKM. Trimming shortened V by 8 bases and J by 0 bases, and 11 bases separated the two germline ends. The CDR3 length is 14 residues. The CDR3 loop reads CASHQDGSNQPQHF. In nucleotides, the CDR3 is TGTGCCAGCCACCAGGACGGTAGCAATCAGCCCCAGCATTTT.

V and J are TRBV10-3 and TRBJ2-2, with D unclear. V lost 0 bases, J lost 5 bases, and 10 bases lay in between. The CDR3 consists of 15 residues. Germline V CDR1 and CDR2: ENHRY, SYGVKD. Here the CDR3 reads CAISESPEWTGELFF. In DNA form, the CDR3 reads TGTGCCATCAGTGAGTCTCCGGAATGGACCGGGGAGCTGTTTTTT.

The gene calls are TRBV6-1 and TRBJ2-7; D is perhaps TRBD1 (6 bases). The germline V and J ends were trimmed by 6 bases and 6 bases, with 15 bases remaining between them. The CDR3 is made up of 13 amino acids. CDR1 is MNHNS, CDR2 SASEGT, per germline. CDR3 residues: CASRIPTGSEQYF. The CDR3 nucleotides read TGTGCCAGCAGAATACCTACAGGGTCCGAGCAGTACTTC.

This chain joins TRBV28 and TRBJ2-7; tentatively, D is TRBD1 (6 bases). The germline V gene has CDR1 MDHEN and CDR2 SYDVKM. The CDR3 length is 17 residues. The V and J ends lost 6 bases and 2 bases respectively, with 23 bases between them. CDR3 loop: CASSPPKRRDKPYEQYF. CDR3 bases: TGTGCCAGCAGCCCTCCAAAGCGAAGGGACAAGCCCTACGAGCAGTACTTC.

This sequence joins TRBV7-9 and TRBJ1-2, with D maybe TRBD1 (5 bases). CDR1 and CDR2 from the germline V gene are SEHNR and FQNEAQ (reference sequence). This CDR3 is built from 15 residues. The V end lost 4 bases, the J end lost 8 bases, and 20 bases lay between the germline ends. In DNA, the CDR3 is TGTGCCAGCAGCTCCATGAGGGGCGCTTTTGACGGCTACACCTTC. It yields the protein CASSSMRGAFDGYTF.

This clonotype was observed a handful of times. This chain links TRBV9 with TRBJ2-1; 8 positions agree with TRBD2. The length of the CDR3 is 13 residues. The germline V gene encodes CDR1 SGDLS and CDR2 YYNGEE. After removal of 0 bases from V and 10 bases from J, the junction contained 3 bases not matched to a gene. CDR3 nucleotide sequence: TGTGCCAGCAGCGTAGCGGGGGGGTGGGAGCAGTTCTTC. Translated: CASSVAGGWEQFF.

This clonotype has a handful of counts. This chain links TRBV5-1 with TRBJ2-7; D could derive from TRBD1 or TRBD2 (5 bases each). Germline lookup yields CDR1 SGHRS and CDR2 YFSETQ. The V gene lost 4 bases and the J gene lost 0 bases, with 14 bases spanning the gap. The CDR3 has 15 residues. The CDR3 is CASSPIGTGSYEQYF. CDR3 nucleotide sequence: TGCGCCAGCAGCCCCATAGGGACCGGCTCCTACGAGCAGTACTTC.

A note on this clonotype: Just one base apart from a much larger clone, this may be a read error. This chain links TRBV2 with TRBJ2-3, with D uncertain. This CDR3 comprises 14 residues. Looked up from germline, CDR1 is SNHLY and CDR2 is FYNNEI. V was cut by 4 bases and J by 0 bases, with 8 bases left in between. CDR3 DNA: TGTGCCAGCAGTGGAGTAGGGAGCACAGATACGCAGTATTTT. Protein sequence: CASSGVGSTDTQYF.

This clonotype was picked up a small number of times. The CDR3 loop is CSAEQGNEQFF. In nucleotides, the CDR3 is TGCAGTGCCGAACAAGGGAATGAGCAGTTCTTC. This rearrangement joins TRBV20-1 to TRBJ2-1; no definite D call. This CDR3 has 11 amino acids. V lost 6 bases and J lost 7, with 10 bases in between. Germline V gene lookup returns CDR1 DFQATT and CDR2 SNEGSKA (reference sequence).

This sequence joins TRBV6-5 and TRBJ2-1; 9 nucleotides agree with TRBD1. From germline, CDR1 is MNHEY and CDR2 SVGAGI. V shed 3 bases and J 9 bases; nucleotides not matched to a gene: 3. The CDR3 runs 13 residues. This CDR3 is CASSYTGGGEQFF. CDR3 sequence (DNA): TGTGCCAGCAGTTATACAGGGGGCGGTGAGCAGTTCTTC.

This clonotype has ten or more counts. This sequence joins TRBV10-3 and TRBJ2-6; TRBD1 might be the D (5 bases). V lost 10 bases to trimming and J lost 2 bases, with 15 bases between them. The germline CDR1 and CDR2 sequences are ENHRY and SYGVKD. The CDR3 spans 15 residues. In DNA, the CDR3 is TGTGCCACGAGCCTAGGGGTAGCTGGGGCCAACGTCCTGACTTTC. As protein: CATSLGVAGANVLTF.

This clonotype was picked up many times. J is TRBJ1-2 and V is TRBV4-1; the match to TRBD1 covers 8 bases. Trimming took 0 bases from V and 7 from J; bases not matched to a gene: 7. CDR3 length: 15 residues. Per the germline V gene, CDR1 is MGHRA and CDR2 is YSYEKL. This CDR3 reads CASSQEKDRVGGYTF. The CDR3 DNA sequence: TGCGCCAGCAGCCAAGAGAAGGACAGGGTCGGTGGCTACACCTTC.

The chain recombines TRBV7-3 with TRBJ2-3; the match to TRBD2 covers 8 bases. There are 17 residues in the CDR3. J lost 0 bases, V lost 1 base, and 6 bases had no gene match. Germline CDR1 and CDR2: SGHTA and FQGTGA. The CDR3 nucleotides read TGTGCCAGCAGCTTAAGCCCTAGCGGGTCTAGCACAGATACGCAGTATTTT. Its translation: CASSLSPSGSSTDTQYF.

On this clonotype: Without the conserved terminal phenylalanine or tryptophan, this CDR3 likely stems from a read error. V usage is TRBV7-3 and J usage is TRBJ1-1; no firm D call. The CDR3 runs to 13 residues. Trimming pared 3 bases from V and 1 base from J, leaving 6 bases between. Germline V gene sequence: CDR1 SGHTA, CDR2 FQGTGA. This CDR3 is CASSLTTNTEAFC. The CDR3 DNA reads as TGTGCCAGCAGCTTGACGACGAACACTGAAGCTTTCTGT.

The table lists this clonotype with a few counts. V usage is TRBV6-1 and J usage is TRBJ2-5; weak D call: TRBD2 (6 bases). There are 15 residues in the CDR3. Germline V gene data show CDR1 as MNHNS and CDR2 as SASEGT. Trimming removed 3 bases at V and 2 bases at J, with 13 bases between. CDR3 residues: CASSEGGRKQETQYF. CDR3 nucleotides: TGTGCCAGCAGTGAGGGGGGACGCAAGCAAGAGACCCAGTACTTC.

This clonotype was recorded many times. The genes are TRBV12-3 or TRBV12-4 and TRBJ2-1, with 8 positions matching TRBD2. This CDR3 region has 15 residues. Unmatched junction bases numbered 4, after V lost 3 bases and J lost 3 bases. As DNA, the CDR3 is TGTGCCAGCAGTTTGGCGGGGGGTCTCTACAATGAGCAGTTCTTC. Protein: CASSLAGGLYNEQFF.

The CDR3 here is CASSSEGGGLAGEQYF. CDR3 coding DNA: TGTGCCAGCAGCTCCGAGGGAGGGGGACTAGCAGGCGAGCAGTACTTC. The chain recombines TRBV5-6 with TRBJ2-7; 9 bases are a match to TRBD2. The CDR3 covers 16 residues. Germline lookup yields CDR1 SGHDT and CDR2 YYEEEE. After removal of 3 bases from V and 6 bases from J, the junction contained 13 bases not matched to a gene.

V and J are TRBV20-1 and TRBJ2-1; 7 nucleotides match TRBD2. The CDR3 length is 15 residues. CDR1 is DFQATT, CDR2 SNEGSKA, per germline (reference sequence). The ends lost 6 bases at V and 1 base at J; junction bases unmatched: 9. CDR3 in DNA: TGCAGTGCCGGTGGAGAAGCGGGATCCTACAATGAGCAGTTCTTC. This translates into CSAGGEAGSYNEQFF.

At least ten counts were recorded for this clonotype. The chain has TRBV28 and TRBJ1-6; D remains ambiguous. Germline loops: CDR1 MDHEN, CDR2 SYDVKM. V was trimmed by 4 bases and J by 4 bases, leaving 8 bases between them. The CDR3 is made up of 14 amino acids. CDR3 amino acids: CASSSRRYNSPLHF. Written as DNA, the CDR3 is TGTGCCAGCAGTTCCAGGAGGTATAATTCACCCCTCCACTTT.

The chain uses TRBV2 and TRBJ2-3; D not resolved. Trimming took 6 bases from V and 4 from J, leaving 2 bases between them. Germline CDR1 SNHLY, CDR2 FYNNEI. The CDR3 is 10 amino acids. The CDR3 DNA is TGTGCCAGCAGATCAGATACGCAGTATTTT. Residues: CASRSDTQYF. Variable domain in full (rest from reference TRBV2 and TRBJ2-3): EPEVTQTPSHQVTQMGQEVILRCVPISNHLYFYWYRQILGQKVEFLVSFYNNEISEKSEIFDDQFSVERPDGSNFTLKIRSTKLEDSAMYFCASRSDTQYFGPGTRLTVL.